The 9 T cell receptor beta chains below all came from one sample that was sequenced in a study of vaccination and CD4 T cells after COVID-19. Their antigens are not known. The Oncomine TCR Beta short-read assay generated sequence data from the DNA of cultured CD4+ T cells. One entry per CDR3 protein, called by TCRdb with MiXCR from the PCR reads. This table has 7,500 to 9,500 distinct CDR3 sequences, 30% to 40% appearing once. Indicated treatment: approximately 9-day PBMC culture with coronavirus spike peptide pools or control peptides (ViraFEST assay). During the years 2011-2018, before the COVID-19 pandemic, the unexposed donor's CD4+ T cells were collected. The sequencing sample was made of CD4+ T cells from blood, cultured in vitro. Receptors were obtained from a human donor in good health.

The chain combines TRBV20-1 with TRBJ2-1; TRBD2 matches 10 bases. V shed 5 bases, J shed 8 bases, and the junction held 9 bases outside the gene matches. Germline V gene lookup returns CDR1 DFQATT and CDR2 SNEGSKA (reference sequence). The length of the CDR3 is 14 residues. The CDR3 DNA is TGCAGTGCTGCCGGGGCTAGCGGGAGTGATGAGCAGTTCTTC. Its translation is CSAAGASGSDEQFF.

By share, this clonotype counts as large. The chain is built from TRBV7-8 and TRBJ2-3; D is uncertain. Germline CDR1 is SGHVS and CDR2 is FQNEAQ. Trimming stripped 2 bases from V and 7 bases from J, with 7 bases between. The CDR3 totals 12 residues. The CDR3 spells CASSLNGNTQYF. In DNA form, the CDR3 reads TGTGCCAGCAGCTTAAATGGAAATACGCAGTATTTT. Using reference TRBV7-8 and TRBJ2-3 for the parts outside the CDR3, the full variable domain is GAGVSQSPRYKVAKRGQDVALRCDPISGHVSLFWYQQALGQGPEFLTYFQNEAQLDKSGLPSDRFFAERPEGSVSTLKIQRTQQEDSAVYLCASSLNGNTQYFGPGTRLTVL.

This clonotype has more than one count but fewer than ten. The rearrangement links TRBV6-1 to TRBJ2-5, with D possibly being TRBD2 (6 bases). The V gene's germline CDR1 is MNHNS and CDR2 SASEGT. The length of the CDR3 is 16 residues. Trimming removed 7 bases at V and 4 bases at J, with 22 bases between. CDR3 in DNA: TGTGCCAGCACCCCCTCGGTTACGGGAGTTGTAGAGACCCAGTACTTC. Its protein product is CASTPSVTGVVETQYF.

This clonotype was seen more than once but under ten times. CDR3 sequence: CATSEGGLGVDTQYF. The CDR3 DNA follows: TGTGCCACCAGTGAAGGGGGGCTTGGGGTCGATACGCAGTATTTT. V is TRBV24-1 and J is TRBJ2-3, with D possibly being TRBD1 or TRBD2 (6 bases each). The CDR3 runs to 15 residues. V lost 4 bases and J 6 bases, leaving 16 bases between the germline ends. Germline CDR1 KGHDR, CDR2 SFDVKD.

V usage is TRBV15 and J usage is TRBJ2-4; 15 bases align to TRBD2. CDR1 and CDR2 from the germline V gene are LNHNV and YYDKDF (reference sequence). This CDR3 has 18 amino acids. After removal of 0 bases from V and 6 bases from J, the junction contained 6 bases not matched to a gene. CDR3 in DNA: TGTGCCACCAGCAGAGACGGACTAGCGGGAGGGCCATTAAACATTCAGTACTTC. This gives the protein CATSRDGLAGGPLNIQYF.

V usage is TRBV6-2 or TRBV6-3 and J usage is TRBJ2-3, with 11 bases that match TRBD2. The CDR3 runs 14 residues. Germline CDR1 reads MNHEY; CDR2 reads SVGEGT. The trim removed 7 bases at V and 5 bases at J, leaving 5 bases unmatched. The CDR3 coding sequence is TGTGCCAGCATACTAGCGGGGGCCCAAGATACGCAGTATTTT. Protein product: CASILAGAQDTQYF.

This sequence joins TRBV20-1 and TRBJ1-5, with D maybe TRBD1 (5 bases). Germline assignment: CDR1 DFQATT and CDR2 SNEGSKA (reference sequence). The CDR3 has 16 amino acids. V was cut by 6 bases and J by 1 base, with 19 bases left in between. CDR3 amino acids: CSAVKGRVISNQPQHF. The CDR3 coding sequence is TGCAGTGCGGTTAAGGGCAGGGTGATAAGCAATCAGCCCCAGCATTTT.

The V call is TRBV7-2, the J call TRBJ2-2, with unresolved D. This CDR3 is 12 amino acids long. Trimming took 2 bases from V and 5 from J, leaving 3 bases between them. Germline lookup yields CDR1 SGHTA and CDR2 FQGNSA. For the CDR3, the DNA is TGTGCCAGCAGCTTACGGACCGGGGAGCTGTTTTTT. Translated: CASSLRTGELFF.

J is TRBJ2-1 and V is TRBV18; TRBD2 is a possible D gene (6 bases). From germline, CDR1 is KGHSH and CDR2 LQKENI. The CDR3 loop spans 15 amino acids. V shed 0 bases and J shed 4 bases, with 10 bases lying between them. The CDR3 DNA reads as TGTGCCAGCTCACCACCGATTAGCGGATACAATGAGCAGTTCTTC. Residues: CASSPPISGYNEQFF.